The 32 T cell receptor beta chains in this list originate from one sample, sequenced in a study of cytomegalovirus exposure and HLA in healthy donors. Primers included in the PCR were 60 Vbeta and 13 Jbeta primers. Data came from immunoSEQ multiplex PCR; TCRdb stores just in-frame clones and leaves some out. The sample yields approximately 140,000 clones, nearly 80% seen once. Sequenced: PBMCs. These receptors all come from a man aged 40-49 years in good health and CMV-seropositive.

This CDR3 is CASSFQGRGANYGYTF. The CDR3 DNA is TGTGCCAGCAGCTTCCAGGGTCGGGGGGCTAACTATGGCTACACCTTC. This chain connects TRBV2 to TRBJ1-2; weak D call: TRBD1 (5 bases). Germline V lookup: CDR1 SNHLY, CDR2 FYNNEI. The V gene lost 6 bases and the J gene lost 0 bases, with 17 bases spanning the gap. This CDR3 is 16 amino acids long.

The chain joins TRBV6-5 to TRBJ2-5; 7 nucleotides match TRBD2. The J call is in doubt because the DNA end fits TRBJ2-7 better. This CDR3 region has 11 residues. Germline V gives CDR1 MNHEY, CDR2 SVGAGI. CDR3 bases: TGTGTAGCGGGCGAACCCTACGAGCAGTACTTC. As protein: CVAGEPYEQYF.

This rearrangement joins TRBV5-4 to TRBJ2-1; D may be TRBD2 (6 bases). CDR1 and CDR2 (germline): SGHNT, YYREEE (reference sequence). The CDR3 runs 15 residues. Trimming left V 7 bases short and J 0 bases short, with 14 bases between. The CDR3 reads CASHRDSGSYNEQFF. CDR3 DNA sequence: TGTGCCAGCCACCGGGACTCAGGCTCCTACAATGAGCAGTTCTTC.

The chain links TRBV7-2 to TRBJ1-1; perhaps TRBD1 as D (5 bases). There are 13 residues in the CDR3. Trimming removed 3 bases from V and 7 bases from J, with 12 bases in between. Germline V gene sequence: CDR1 SGHTA, CDR2 FQGNSA. The DNA of the CDR3 is TGTGCCAGCAGCTTTGTGACAGCGAATGAAGCTTTCTTT. Translated, it gives CASSFVTANEAFF.

This clone appeared many times. This sequence joins TRBV28 and TRBJ2-7; D gene uncertain. V lost 1 base to trimming and J lost 3 bases, with 4 bases between them. The V gene's germline CDR1 is MDHEN and CDR2 SYDVKM. This CDR3 spans 12 amino acids. CDR3 loop: CASSLSDYEQYF. CDR3 in DNA: TGTGCCAGCAGTTTATCAGACTACGAGCAGTACTTC.

J is TRBJ2-5 and V is TRBV6-1; 14 bases line up with TRBD2. The ends lost 2 bases at V and 5 bases at J; junction bases unmatched: 1. CDR1 MNHNS and CDR2 SASEGT come from the germline V gene. The CDR3 runs 15 residues. CDR3 amino acids: CASSERTSGRETQYF. For the CDR3, the DNA is TGTGCCAGCAGTGAAAGGACTAGCGGGAGGGAGACCCAGTACTTC.

The CDR3 region has the DNA TGCGCCAGCAGCTTGGTGCCGAGCCTAGGGGGCGCGGGAGAGCAGTACTTC. Residues: CASSLVPSLGGAGEQYF. The chain uses TRBV5-1 and TRBJ2-7; maybe TRBD1 (7 bases). Germline CDR1 SGHRS, CDR2 YFSETQ. The V end was cut by 0 bases, the J end by 7 bases, with 23 bases between. The CDR3 sequence is 17 residues long.

This chain connects TRBV18 to TRBJ1-1; D is undetermined. Germline loops: CDR1 KGHSH, CDR2 LQKENI. The CDR3 is 14 amino acids. V was cut by 4 bases and J by 7 bases, with 16 bases left in between. CDR3 bases: TGTGCCAGCTCACAAAAAGACGTAGGAGGTGAAGCTTTCTTT. Translating it yields CASSQKDVGGEAFF. The whole variable domain, filled in from reference TRBV18 and TRBJ1-1, reads NAGVMQNPRHLVRRRGQEARLRCSPMKGHSHVYWYRQLPEEGLKFMVYLQKENIIDESGMPKERFSAEFPKEGPSILRIQQVVRGDSAAYFCASSQKDVGGEAFFGQGTRLTVV.

The chain combines TRBV7-9 with TRBJ1-5, with D unresolved. Per the germline V gene, CDR1 is SEHNR and CDR2 is FQNEAQ (reference sequence). This CDR3 is 12 amino acids long. Trimming pared 3 bases from V and 4 bases from J, leaving 4 bases between. The chain's CDR3 is CASSFRNQPQHF. In DNA, the CDR3 is TGTGCCAGCAGCTTTCGGAATCAGCCCCAGCATTTT.

This CDR3 is CASSPGQGVYNEQFF. CDR3 nucleotides: TGTGCCAGTAGCCCGGGACAGGGAGTTTACAATGAGCAGTTCTTC. The rearrangement links TRBV19 to TRBJ2-1; 9 nucleotides line up with TRBD1. CDR1 is LNHDA, CDR2 SQIVND, per germline (reference sequence). Trimming removed 6 bases from V and 4 bases from J; junction bases left unmatched: 7. There are 15 residues in the CDR3.

The rearrangement links TRBV7-9 to TRBJ1-5; 10 bases agree with TRBD1. Unmatched junction bases numbered 2, after V lost 5 bases and J lost 4 bases. Germline CDR1 is SEHNR and CDR2 is FQNEAQ (reference sequence). The CDR3 sequence is 14 residues long. Here the CDR3 DNA reads TGTGCCAGCAGCCGACAGGGGGCGAATCAGCCCCAGCATTTT. Translating it yields CASSRQGANQPQHF.

The chain combines TRBV28 with TRBJ2-5; D is possibly TRBD2 (5 bases). The J call is in doubt because the DNA end fits TRBJ2-7 better. There are 11 residues in the CDR3. Germline CDR1 MDHEN, CDR2 SYDVKM. The CDR3 spells CATHTRGEQYF. The CDR3 DNA reads TGTGCCACGCATACTAGAGGCGAGCAGTACTTC.

V usage is TRBV7-9 and J usage is TRBJ1-2; possible D gene TRBD1, 5 bases. In germline, CDR1 is SEHNR, CDR2 FQNEAQ (reference sequence). V lost 2 bases to trimming and J lost 8 bases, with 18 bases between them. There are 15 residues in the CDR3. CDR3 loop: CASSLQGEFVGGYTF. CDR3 nucleotides: TGTGCCAGCAGCTTACAGGGTGAATTCGTCGGGGGCTACACCTTC.

The chain couples TRBV18 to TRBJ2-5; D not resolved. Trimming removed 4 bases from V and 2 bases from J, with 8 bases in between. The CDR3 loop spans 13 amino acids. The germline V gene encodes CDR1 KGHSH and CDR2 LQKENI. The CDR3: CASSLSRQETQYF. The CDR3 DNA sequence: TGTGCCAGCTCACTCTCCCGGCAAGAGACCCAGTACTTC.

The J gene is TRBJ2-3, the V gene TRBV11-1; 10 bases map to TRBD1. Germline lookup yields CDR1 SGHAT and CDR2 FQDESV (reference sequence). V lost 5 bases to trimming and J lost 5 bases; unmatched junction nucleotides: 4. The CDR3 runs to 14 residues. The CDR3 sequence: CASSQDRGRDTQYF. CDR3 nucleotides: TGTGCCAGCAGCCAGGACAGGGGGAGAGATACGCAGTATTTT.

This chain joins TRBV29-1 and TRBJ1-6; a weak D match, TRBD1 (5 bases). The CDR3 covers 15 residues. The V and J ends lost 5 bases and 5 bases respectively, with 16 bases between them. CDR1 and CDR2 from the germline V gene are SQVTM and ANQGSEA. The DNA for the CDR3 is TGCAGCGTTCGGGAGGGGCACCTAAATAATTCACCCCTCCACTTT. Its protein product is CSVREGHLNNSPLHF.

V usage is TRBV28 and J usage is TRBJ1-1; no clear D. V was shortened by 5 bases and J by 1 base, with 8 bases between the two germline ends. This CDR3 comprises 13 residues. Germline CDR1 and CDR2: MDHEN and SYDVKM. In DNA, the CDR3 is TGTGCCAGCAGTCGGCGGGAGAACACTGAAGCTTTCTTT. Amino acid sequence: CASSRRENTEAFF.

The CDR3 DNA reads TGTGCCTGGGGTGGGAAGACTTCTGGAAACACCATATATTTT. Amino acid sequence: CAWGGKTSGNTIYF. The gene calls are TRBV30 and TRBJ1-3, with no clear D. Looked up from germline, CDR1 is GTSNPN and CDR2 is SVGIG (reference sequence). The V and J ends lost 5 bases and 1 base respectively, with 12 bases between them. The CDR3 loop spans 14 amino acids.

The chain employs TRBV7-2 and TRBJ2-7, with 9 positions matching TRBD1. The CDR3 runs to 13 residues. V lost 6 bases, J lost 4 bases, and 4 bases stayed unmatched. Germline lookup yields CDR1 SGHTA and CDR2 FQGNSA. CDR3 DNA: TGTGCCAGCAGTCAAGACAGGGGGTACGAGCAGTACTTC. It translates to CASSQDRGYEQYF.

The genes are TRBV4-2 and TRBJ1-2; maybe TRBD1 (5 bases). The CDR3 has 12 residues. The V gene's germline CDR1 is LGHNA and CDR2 YNFKEQ. V lost 5 bases and J lost 8, with 12 bases in between. CDR3 nucleotides: TGTGCCAGCAGCGCAGGGTATAGAGGCTACACCTTC. This gives the protein CASSAGYRGYTF.

The J gene is TRBJ2-2, the V gene TRBV18, with 7 nucleotides matching TRBD1. The V and J ends lost 3 bases and 0 bases, in that order; junction bases with no gene match: 1. This CDR3 comprises 15 residues. Germline CDR1 reads KGHSH; CDR2 reads LQKENI. Here the CDR3 reads CASSPGQANTGELFF. The CDR3 region has the DNA TGTGCCAGCTCACCCGGACAGGCGAACACCGGGGAGCTGTTTTTT.

This chain uses TRBV6-5 with TRBJ2-7; TRBD1 aligns across 9 bases. Looked up from germline, CDR1 is MNHEY and CDR2 is SVGAGI. CDR3 length equals 15 residues. Germline trimming cut 0 bases from V and 5 bases from J; bases unmatched to any gene: 5. CDR3 region: CASSYSNRGQNEQYF. The DNA of the CDR3 is TGTGCCAGCAGTTACTCGAACAGGGGGCAGAACGAGCAGTACTTC.

The chain combines TRBV18 with TRBJ2-1; TRBD1 agrees at 8 bases. Germline assignment: CDR1 KGHSH and CDR2 LQKENI. The CDR3 loop spans 16 amino acids. V lost 4 bases, J lost 0 bases, and 5 bases stayed unmatched. CDR3 coding DNA: TGTGCCAGCTCACGACAGGGGTTGAGCTCCTACAATGAGCAGTTCTTC. It codes for CASSRQGLSSYNEQFF. Filled out from reference TRBV18 and TRBJ2-1, the complete variable domain reads NAGVMQNPRHLVRRRGQEARLRCSPMKGHSHVYWYRQLPEEGLKFMVYLQKENIIDESGMPKERFSAEFPKEGPSILRIQQVVRGDSAAYFCASSRQGLSSYNEQFFGPGTRLTVL.

The chain employs TRBV19 and TRBJ1-2; 7 nucleotides match TRBD1. CDR1 LNHDA and CDR2 SQIVND come from the germline V gene (reference sequence). There are 14 residues in the CDR3. J lost 4 bases, V lost 3 bases, and 5 bases had no gene match. For the CDR3, the DNA is TGTGCCAGTAGTATGGGACAGTCGGTCTATGGCTACACCTTC. Translating it yields CASSMGQSVYGYTF.

The chain links TRBV5-1 to TRBJ2-5; D call uncertain. The ends were cut back, 0 bases at V and 3 bases at J, with 6 bases in the middle. The CDR3 is 13 residues long. Germline-derived CDR1 and CDR2 are SGHRS and YFSETQ. The DNA for the CDR3 is TGCGCCAGCAGCTTGGGGCCTGAAGAGACCCAGTACTTC. Its protein is CASSLGPEETQYF.

The chain combines TRBV28 with TRBJ2-7; TRBD1 matches at 8 bases. The V gene's germline CDR1 is MDHEN and CDR2 SYDVKM. With V trimmed by 11 bases and J by 3 bases, 12 bases remained unmatched. CDR3 size: 14 residues. The CDR3 region is CAHSRGRGLYEQYF. The CDR3 DNA reads TGTGCCCATAGCCGCGGCAGGGGGCTCTACGAGCAGTACTTC. The full variable domain, with the rest looked up from reference TRBV28 and TRBJ2-7, is DVKVTQSSRYLVKRTGEKVFLECVQDMDHENMFWYRQDPGLGLRLIYFSYDVKMKEKGDIPEGYSVSREKKERFSLILESASTNQTSMYLCAHSRGRGLYEQYFGPGTRLTVT.

The chain is built from TRBV6-5 and TRBJ2-3, with 9 bases fitting TRBD1. Germline V gene lookup returns CDR1 MNHEY and CDR2 SVGAGI. Germline trimming cut 5 bases from V and 0 bases from J; bases unmatched to any gene: 3. CDR3 length equals 15 residues. CDR3 sequence (DNA): TGTGCCAGCAGTGCACAGGGGGCTAGCACAGATACGCAGTATTTT. Translated, it gives CASSAQGASTDTQYF.

This chain connects TRBV5-1 to TRBJ2-5, with D possibly matching TRBD2 (5 bases). V was cut by 0 bases and J by 6 bases, with 9 bases left in between. Germline CDR1 SGHRS, CDR2 YFSETQ. This CDR3 contains 13 residues. This CDR3 is CASSLERRKTQYF. The CDR3 bases are TGCGCCAGCAGCTTGGAGCGGCGGAAGACCCAGTACTTC. Full variable domain (outside the CDR3, taken from reference TRBV5-1 and TRBJ2-5): KAGVTQTPRYLIKTRGQQVTLSCSPISGHRSVSWYQQTPGQGLQFLFEYFSETQRNKGNFPGRFSGRQFSNSRSEMNVSTLELGDSALYLCASSLERRKTQYFGPGTRLLVL.

This chain joins TRBV20-1 and TRBJ2-7, with unresolved D. This CDR3 region has 11 residues. Per germline, CDR1 DFQATT and CDR2 SNEGSKA (reference sequence). Trimming left V 7 bases short and J 2 bases short, with 9 bases between. DNA of the CDR3: TGCAGTGTTCCAGGTCCCTACGAGCAGTACTTC. The encoded protein is CSVPGPYEQYF.

This chain uses TRBV6-5 with TRBJ2-3, with D hard to call. The V end was cut by 3 bases, the J end by 6 bases, with 13 bases between. Germline CDR1 MNHEY, CDR2 SVGAGI. This CDR3 contains 14 residues. CDR3 in amino acids: CASSYSMVRDTQYF. CDR3 nucleotide sequence: TGTGCCAGCAGTTATTCGATGGTCCGGGATACGCAGTATTTT.

DNA of the CDR3: TGTGCCAGCCCCGGGAGACTGTACGAGCAGTACTTC. It encodes CASPGRLYEQYF. The chain is built from TRBV21-1 and TRBJ2-7; no check of the table's D call, TRBD2, against the DNA was made. TRBV21-1 is a pseudogene segment. This CDR3 has 12 amino acids.

The V call is TRBV2, the J call TRBJ2-2, with a tentative D call TRBD2 (6 bases). Germline values: CDR1 SNHLY, CDR2 FYNNEI. The CDR3 is 14 amino acids. The germline V and J ends were trimmed by 7 bases and 3 bases, with 12 bases remaining between them. In DNA, the CDR3 is TGTGCCAGCATGGAGGGGTCGGACACCGGGGAGCTGTTTTTT. Translating it yields CASMEGSDTGELFF.